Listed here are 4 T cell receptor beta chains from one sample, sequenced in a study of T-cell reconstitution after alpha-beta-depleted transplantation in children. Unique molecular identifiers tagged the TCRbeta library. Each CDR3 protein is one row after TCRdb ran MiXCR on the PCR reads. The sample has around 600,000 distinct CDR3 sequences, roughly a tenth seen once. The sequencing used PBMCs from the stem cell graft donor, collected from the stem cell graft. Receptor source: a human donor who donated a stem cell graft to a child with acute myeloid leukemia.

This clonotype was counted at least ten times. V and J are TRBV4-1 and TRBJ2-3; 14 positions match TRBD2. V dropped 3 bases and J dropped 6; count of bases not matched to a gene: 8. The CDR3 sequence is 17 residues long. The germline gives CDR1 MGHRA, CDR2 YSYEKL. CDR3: CASSHPGLAGDADTQYF. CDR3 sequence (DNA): TGCGCCAGCAGCCATCCGGGACTAGCGGGAGACGCGGATACGCAGTATTTT.

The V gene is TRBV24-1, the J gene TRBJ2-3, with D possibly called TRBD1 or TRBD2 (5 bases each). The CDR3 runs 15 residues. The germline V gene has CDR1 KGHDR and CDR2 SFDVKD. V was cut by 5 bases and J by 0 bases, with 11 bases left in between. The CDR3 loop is CATSGGRGSTDTQYF. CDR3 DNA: TGTGCCACCAGTGGGGGCAGAGGGAGCACAGATACGCAGTATTTT.

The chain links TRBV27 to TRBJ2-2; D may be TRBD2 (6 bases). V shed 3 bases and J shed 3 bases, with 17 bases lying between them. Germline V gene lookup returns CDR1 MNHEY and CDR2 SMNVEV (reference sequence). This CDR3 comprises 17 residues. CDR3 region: CASSFWGTGGYTGELFF. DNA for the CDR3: TGTGCCAGCAGTTTTTGGGGGACCGGAGGGTACACCGGGGAGCTGTTTTTT.

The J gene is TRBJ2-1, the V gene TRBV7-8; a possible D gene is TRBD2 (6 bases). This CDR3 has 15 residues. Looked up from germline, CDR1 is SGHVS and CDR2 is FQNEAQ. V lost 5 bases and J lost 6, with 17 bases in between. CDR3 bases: TGTGCCAGCAGCGCAGAACCGGGGGTGACCAATGAGCAGTTCTTC. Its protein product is CASSAEPGVTNEQFF.